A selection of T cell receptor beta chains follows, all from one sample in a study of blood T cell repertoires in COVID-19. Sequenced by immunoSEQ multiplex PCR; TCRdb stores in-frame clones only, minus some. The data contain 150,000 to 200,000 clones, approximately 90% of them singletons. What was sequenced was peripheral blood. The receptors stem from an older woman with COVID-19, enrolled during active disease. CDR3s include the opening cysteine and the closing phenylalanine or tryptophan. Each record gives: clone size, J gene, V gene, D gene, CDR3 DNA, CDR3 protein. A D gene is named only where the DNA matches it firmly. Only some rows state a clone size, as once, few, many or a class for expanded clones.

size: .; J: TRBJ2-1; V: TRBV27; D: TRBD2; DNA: TGTGCCAGCAGTCCCGGGACTAGCGGGAGGGGAGAGCAGTTCTTC; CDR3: CASSPGTSGRGEQFF
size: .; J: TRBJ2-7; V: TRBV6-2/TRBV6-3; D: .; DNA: TGTGCCAGCAGTTACTCCACCACCAGGGAATCTGGGTACGAGCAGTACTTC; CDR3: CASSYSTTRESGYEQYF
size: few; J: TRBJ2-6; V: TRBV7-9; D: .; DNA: TGTGCCAGCAGCCACACGCGGTCTGGGGCCAACGTCCTGACTTTC; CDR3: CASSHTRSGANVLTF
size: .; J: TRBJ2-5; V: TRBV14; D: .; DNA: TGTGCCAGCAGCCAAGCTACAGGATTGTACCAAGAGACCCAGTACTTC; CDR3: CASSQATGLYQETQYF
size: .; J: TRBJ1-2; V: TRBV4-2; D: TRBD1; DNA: TGTGCCAGCAGCCAAGGGACAGGGGGTCCATTTGGCTACACCTTC; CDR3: CASSQGTGGPFGYTF
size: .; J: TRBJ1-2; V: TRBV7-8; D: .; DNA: TGTGCCAGCAGCTTAGATAACAGGGAGTATGGCTACACCTTC; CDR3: CASSLDNREYGYTF
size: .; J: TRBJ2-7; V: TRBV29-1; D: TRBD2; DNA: TGCAGCGGCGCGGGGACTAGCGGGTCAAATTCCTACGAGCAGTACTTC; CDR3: CSGAGTSGSNSYEQYF
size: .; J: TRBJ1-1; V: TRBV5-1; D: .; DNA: TGCGCCAGCAGCAGAACCACTCTGAACACTGAAGCTTTCTTT; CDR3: CASSRTTLNTEAFF
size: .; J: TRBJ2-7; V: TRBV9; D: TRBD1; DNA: TGTGCCAGCAGCGCCATCGGACAGGGGTACGAGCAGTACTTC; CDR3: CASSAIGQGYEQYF
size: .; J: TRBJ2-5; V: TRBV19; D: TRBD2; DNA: TGTGCCAGTAGTAGGGGGACTAGCGGGATGGAGACCCAGTACTTC; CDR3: CASSRGTSGMETQYF
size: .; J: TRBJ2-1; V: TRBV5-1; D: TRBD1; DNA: TGCGCCAGCAGCCTGGGACAGGGATACAATGAGCAGTTCTTC; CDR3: CASSLGQGYNEQFF
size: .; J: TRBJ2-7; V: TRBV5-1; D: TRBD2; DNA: TGCGCCAGCAGCCCGGGAACTAGCGGCGAGCAGTACTTC; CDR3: CASSPGTSGEQYF
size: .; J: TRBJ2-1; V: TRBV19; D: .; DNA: TGTGCCAGTAGTAGTGGCGGACGCAGGGTCTTC; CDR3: CASSSGGRRVF
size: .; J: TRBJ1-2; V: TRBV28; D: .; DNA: TGTGCCAGCACTTTGGGTCAGGTTCTCCTTTATGGCTACACCTTC; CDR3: CASTLGQVLLYGYTF
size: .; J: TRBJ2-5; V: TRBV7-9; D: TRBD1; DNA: TGTGCCAGCAGCTCGGGACAGGGGCCCCAAGAGACCCAGTACTTC; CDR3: CASSSGQGPQETQYF
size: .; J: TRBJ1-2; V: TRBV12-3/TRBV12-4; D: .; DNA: TGTGCCAGCAGTTTAGAAGCGGGTCCTGGCTACACCTTC; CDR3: CASSLEAGPGYTF
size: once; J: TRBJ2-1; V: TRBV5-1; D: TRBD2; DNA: TGCGCCAGCAGCTTGGACCTAGCGGGGTACAATGAGCAGTTCTTC; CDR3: CASSLDLAGYNEQFF
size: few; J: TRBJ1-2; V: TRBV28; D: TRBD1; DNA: TGTGCCAGCAGTTTCCCCGGGACAGGCGGTTCGGGTGGCTACACCTTC; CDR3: CASSFPGTGGSGGYTF
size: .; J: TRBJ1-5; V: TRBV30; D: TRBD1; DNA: TGTGCCTGGAGTCAAAACAGGGGGCTTCAGCCCCAGCATTTT; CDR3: CAWSQNRGLQPQHF
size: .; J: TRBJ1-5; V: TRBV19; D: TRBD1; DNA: TGTGCCAGTAGCCTTGACAGGGCATATCAGCCCCAGCATTTT; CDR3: CASSLDRAYQPQHF
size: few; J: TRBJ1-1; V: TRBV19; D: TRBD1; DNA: TGTGCCAGTAGTAAGGGGGCGTCGAACACTGAAGCTTTCTTT; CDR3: CASSKGASNTEAFF
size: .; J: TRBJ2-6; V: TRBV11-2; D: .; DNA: TGTGCCAGCAGCTTAGGAACTGGAGGGTACTCTGGGGCCAACGTCCTGACTTTC; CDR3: CASSLGTGGYSGANVLTF
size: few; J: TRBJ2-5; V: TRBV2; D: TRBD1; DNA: TGTGCCAGCAGTGGACAGGGGCTTGAGACCCAGTACTTC; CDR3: CASSGQGLETQYF
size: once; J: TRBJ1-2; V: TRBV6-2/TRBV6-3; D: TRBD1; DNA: TGTGCCAGCAGTTACCGAGGACAGGGCCACTACACCTTC; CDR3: CASSYRGQGHYTF
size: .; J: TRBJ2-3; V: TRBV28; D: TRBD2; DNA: TGTGCCAGCAGTCACGATGGACTAGCGGGAGAAACGAAGTATTTT; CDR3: CASSHDGLAGETKYF
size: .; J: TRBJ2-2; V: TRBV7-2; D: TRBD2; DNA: TGTGCCAGCAAATGGGCCTTAAGCGGGAGGGCCATCGGCGGGGAGCTGTTTTTT; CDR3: CASKWALSGRAIGGELFF
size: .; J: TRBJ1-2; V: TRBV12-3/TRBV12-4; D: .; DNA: TGTGCCAGCAGCCCCCCTTCCTTTGGCTACACCTTC; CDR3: CASSPPSFGYTF
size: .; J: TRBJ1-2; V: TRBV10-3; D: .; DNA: TGTGCCATCAGTGTGGCAGGGTCCTATGGCTACACCTTC; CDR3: CAISVAGSYGYTF
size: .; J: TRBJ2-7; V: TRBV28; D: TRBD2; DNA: TGTGCCAGCAGTTTAGCTCCGGCTAGCGGGAGTAGTTACGAGCAGTACTTC; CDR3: CASSLAPASGSSYEQYF
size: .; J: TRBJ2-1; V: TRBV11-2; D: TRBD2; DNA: TGTGCCAGCAGTCGACTAGCGGGAAACAATGAGCAGTTCTTC; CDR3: CASSRLAGNNEQFF
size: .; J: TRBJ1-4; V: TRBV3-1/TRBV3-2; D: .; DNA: TGTGCCAGCAGCCAAGATTCGGGGGGCAAGGAAAAACTGTTTTTT; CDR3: CASSQDSGGKEKLFF
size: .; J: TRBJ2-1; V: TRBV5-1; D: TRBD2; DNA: TGCGCCAGCAGCTTGTTTGCGGGAGACACCTCTGAGCAGTTCTTC; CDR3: CASSLFAGDTSEQFF
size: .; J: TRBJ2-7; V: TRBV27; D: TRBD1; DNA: TGTGCCAGCAGCTCAAATATGGCGGGACAGGGTATACACGAGCAGTACTTC; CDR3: CASSSNMAGQGIHEQYF
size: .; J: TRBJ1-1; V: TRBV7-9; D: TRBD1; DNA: TGTGCCAGCAGCTCGACAGGGGAGAGTACTGAAGCTTTCTTT; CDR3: CASSSTGESTEAFF
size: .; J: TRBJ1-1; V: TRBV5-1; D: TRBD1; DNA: TGCGCCAGCAGCTTATTTTCGCCGACAGGGGGCACGAACACTGAAGCTTTCTTT; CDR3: CASSLFSPTGGTNTEAFF
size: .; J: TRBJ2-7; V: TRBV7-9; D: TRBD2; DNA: TGTGCCAGCAGCCTGACTAGCGGTTACGAGCAGTACTTC; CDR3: CASSLTSGYEQYF
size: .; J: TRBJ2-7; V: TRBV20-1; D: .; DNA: TGCAGTGCTAGAGCCACCTACGAGCAGTACTTC; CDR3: CSARATYEQYF
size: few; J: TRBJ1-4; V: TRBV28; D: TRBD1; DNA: TGTGCCAGCAGTTTATACAGGGGGCGCGGTGAAAAACTGTTTTTT; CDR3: CASSLYRGRGEKLFF
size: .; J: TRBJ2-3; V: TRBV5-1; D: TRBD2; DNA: TGCGCCAGCAGTCGACTAGCGGGAGTTTCAGATACGCAGTATTTT; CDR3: CASSRLAGVSDTQYF
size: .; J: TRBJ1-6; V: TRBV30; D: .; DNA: TGTGCCCGCACGGACAATAGGGGGAGTCCCCTAAATTCACCCCTCCACTTT; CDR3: CARTDNRGSPLNSPLHF
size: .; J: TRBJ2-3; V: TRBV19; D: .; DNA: TGTGCCAGTAGTATGGGCCCCAGCACAGATACGCAGTATTTT; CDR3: CASSMGPSTDTQYF
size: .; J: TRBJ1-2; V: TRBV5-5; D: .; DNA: TGTGCCAGCAGCTTGTGGGGAACCCAGGGGGGCTACACCTTC; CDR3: CASSLWGTQGGYTF
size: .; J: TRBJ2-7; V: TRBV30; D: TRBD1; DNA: TGTGCCTGGGCTACAGGGGGCGAGCAGTACTTC; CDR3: CAWATGGEQYF
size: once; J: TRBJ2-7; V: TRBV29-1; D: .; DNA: TGCAGCGTTGTTTTTCCCACCTACGAGCAGTACTTC; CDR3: CSVVFPTYEQYF
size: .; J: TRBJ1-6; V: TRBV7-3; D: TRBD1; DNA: TGTGCCAGCAGCATACAGGGGGCTTATGATTCACCCCTCCACTTT; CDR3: CASSIQGAYDSPLHF
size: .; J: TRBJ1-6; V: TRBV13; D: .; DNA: TGTGCCAGCAGCCGACAGCCAGCTAATTCACCCCTCCACTTT; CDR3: CASSRQPANSPLHF
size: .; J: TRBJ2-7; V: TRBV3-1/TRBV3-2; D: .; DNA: TGTGCCAGCAGCCCCAGGGCCGAATTCTACGAGCAGTACTTC; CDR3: CASSPRAEFYEQYF
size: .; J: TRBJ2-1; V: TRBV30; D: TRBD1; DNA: TGTGCCTGGAGTTCACAGGGGGGCTACAATGAGCAGTTCTTC; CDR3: CAWSSQGGYNEQFF
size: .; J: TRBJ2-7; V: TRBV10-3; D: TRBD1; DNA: TGTGCCATCAATGACAGGGGGCACGAGCAGTACTTC; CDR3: CAINDRGHEQYF
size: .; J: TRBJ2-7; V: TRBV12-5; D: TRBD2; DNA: TGTGCTAGTGGACCCCCCGGGACTAGCGCCTCCTACGAGCAGTACTTC; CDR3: CASGPPGTSASYEQYF
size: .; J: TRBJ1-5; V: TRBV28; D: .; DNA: TGTGCCAGCAGTTTCCCCCTTTCTAATCAGCCCCAGCATTTT; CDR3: CASSFPLSNQPQHF
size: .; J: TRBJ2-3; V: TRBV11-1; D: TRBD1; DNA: TGTGCCAGCACCAAGAGGGGTGGACAGGGCACAGATACGCAGTATTTT; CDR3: CASTKRGGQGTDTQYF
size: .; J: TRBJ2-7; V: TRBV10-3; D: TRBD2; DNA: TGTGCCATCAGTGATGGGGGGGAGTGGAGCGAGCAGTACTTC; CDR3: CAISDGGEWSEQYF
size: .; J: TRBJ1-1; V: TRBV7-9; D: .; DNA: TGTGCCAGCAGCTGGCCTTATACTGAAGCTTTCTTT; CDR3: CASSWPYTEAFF
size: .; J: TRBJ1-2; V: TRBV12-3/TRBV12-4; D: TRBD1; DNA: TGTGCCAGCAGCCAGGGACAGGGGCATGGCTACACCTTC; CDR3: CASSQGQGHGYTF
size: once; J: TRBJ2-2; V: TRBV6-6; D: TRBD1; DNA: TGTGCCAGCAGTTACGGACAGGGCGGTACCGGGGAGCTGTTTTTT; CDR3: CASSYGQGGTGELFF
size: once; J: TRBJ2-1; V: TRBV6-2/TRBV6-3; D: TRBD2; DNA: TGTGCCAGCAGCGGCGCTTCTACGGGAGGAGATGAGCAGTTCTTC; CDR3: CASSGASTGGDEQFF
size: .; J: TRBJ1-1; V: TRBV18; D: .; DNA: TGTGCCAGCTCACTAAGGACTGGAGGGGACACTGAAGCTTTCTTT; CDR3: CASSLRTGGDTEAFF
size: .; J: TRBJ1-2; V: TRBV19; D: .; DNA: TGTGCCAGTAGAACAGGGAGTGGCTACACCTTC; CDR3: CASRTGSGYTF
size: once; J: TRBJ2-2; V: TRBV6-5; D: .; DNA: TGTGCCAGCTTAGGGGGGAACACCGGGGAGCTGTTTTTT; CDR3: CASLGGNTGELFF